The clone carrying this T cell receptor beta chain was observed a few times. Its antigen is not identified. It was with 60 Vbeta and 13 Jbeta primers that the PCR ran. Method: immunoSEQ multiplex PCR; TCRdb's copy keeps in-frame clones and lacks some. The table lists under 130,000 clones, more than 65% of them singletons, with approximately 3% in the top ten. This sample was taken from a study of cytomegalovirus exposure and HLA in healthy donors. Study outcomes and limitations: In a later analysis, TCR beta V- and J-gene trimming was associated with a missense DCLRE1C variant. Researchers had no immune exposure information except CMV serostatus available.

Germline assignment: CDR1 SGDLS and CDR2 YYNGEE. The CDR3 has 17 amino acids. Unmatched junction bases numbered 10, after V lost 3 bases and J lost 3 bases. The chain recombines TRBV9 with TRBJ1-3; 9 nucleotides match TRBD1. The TCR sequence derives from a young man in good health and CMV-seronegative. Specimen: PBMCs. The CDR3, as DNA: TGTGCCAGCAGCGCCGGAGTGACAGGGGGATATGGAAACACCATATATTTT. Amino acid sequence: CASSAGVTGGYGNTIYF.